One and the same sample provided the 21 T cell receptor beta chains below, sequenced in a study of OX40 agonist ivuxolimab in advanced cancers. The protocol was immunoSEQ multiplex PCR, while the TCRdb copy is restricted to in-frame clones and leaves out a portion. This table has fewer than 45,000 clones, 89% appearing once. This specimen was CD4+ or CD8+ T cells sorted from blood, taken in a trial of the OX40 agonist ivuxolimab. These receptors all stem from an adult with an advanced solid tumor such as melanoma, head and neck, liver or kidney cancer.

This rearrangement joins TRBV11-2 to TRBJ2-1; maybe TRBD2 (6 bases). The V end was cut by 2 bases, the J end by 8 bases, with 19 bases between. The CDR3 length is 16 residues. In germline, CDR1 is SGHAT, CDR2 FQNNGV. The CDR3 region is CASSLMLGGLRDEQFF. The CDR3 DNA is TGTGCCAGCAGCTTAATGCTGGGGGGACTGCGCGATGAGCAGTTCTTC. The full variable domain, with the rest looked up from reference TRBV11-2 and TRBJ2-1, is EAGVAQSPRYKIIEKRQSVAFWCNPISGHATLYWYQQILGQGPKLLIQFQNNGVVDDSQLPKDRFSAERLKGVDSTLKIQPAKLEDSAVYLCASSLMLGGLRDEQFFGPGTRLTVL.

The V call is TRBV9, the J call TRBJ2-3; D remains unclear. Trimming left V 0 bases short and J 2 bases short, with 13 bases between. Germline values: CDR1 SGDLS, CDR2 YYNGEE. This CDR3 comprises 16 residues. CDR3 in amino acids: CASSVAFDNPTDTQYF. CDR3 sequence (DNA): TGTGCCAGCAGCGTAGCCTTCGACAACCCCACAGATACGCAGTATTTT.

The chain uses TRBV19 and TRBJ1-6, with D perhaps matching TRBD1 (5 bases). The CDR3 covers 17 residues. Germline-derived CDR1 and CDR2 are LNHDA and SQIVND (reference sequence). V dropped 0 bases and J dropped 10 bases, with 19 bases sitting between them. CDR3 coding DNA: TGTGCCAGTAGTATAGATCTGGGGGATTTCAATCTCTCACCCCTCCACTTT. Amino acids: CASSIDLGDFNLSPLHF. The full variable domain, completed using reference TRBV19 and TRBJ1-6, is DGGITQSPKYLFRKEGQNVTLSCEQNLNHDAMYWYRQDPGQGLRLIYYSQIVNDFQKGDIAEGYSVSREKKESFPLTVTSAQKNPTAFYLCASSIDLGDFNLSPLHFGNGTRLTVT.

V is TRBV18 and J is TRBJ1-2; 7 nucleotides align to TRBD1. With V trimmed by 3 bases and J by 4 bases, 11 bases remained unmatched. This CDR3 is 16 amino acids long. CDR1 and CDR2 (germline): KGHSH, LQKENI. This CDR3 is CASSPVEDRPGYGYTF. The CDR3 DNA follows: TGTGCCAGCTCACCGGTTGAGGACAGGCCTGGCTATGGCTACACCTTC.

This chain links TRBV7-2 with TRBJ2-5; unclear D gene. The CDR3 consists of 14 residues. Germline CDR1 is SGHTA and CDR2 is FQGNSA. The V and J ends lost 5 bases and 5 bases respectively, with 15 bases between them. This chain's CDR3 is CASSPRVGHETQYF. CDR3 coding DNA: TGTGCCAGCAGCCCCCGGGTGGGTCATGAGACCCAGTACTTC.

This chain connects TRBV7-9 to TRBJ2-3, with 10 positions matching TRBD2. This CDR3 is built from 17 residues. J gave up 2 bases and V 5 bases, and 10 bases lay outside the gene matches. CDR1 SEHNR and CDR2 FQNEAQ come from the germline V gene (reference sequence). The chain's CDR3 is CASSPPLAGVDTDTQYF. For the CDR3, the DNA is TGTGCCAGCAGCCCCCCCCTAGCGGGGGTGGACACAGATACGCAGTATTTT.

This chain uses TRBV2 with TRBJ2-1, with 9 bases lining up with TRBD2. The V gene end was trimmed by 6 bases and the J gene end by 5 bases; junction bases not matched to a gene: 5. The CDR3 consists of 14 residues. Germline V gene sequence: CDR1 SNHLY, CDR2 FYNNEI. Written as DNA, the CDR3 is TGTGCCAGCAGCCTCAGCGGGGGGAACAATGAGCAGTTCTTC. Translating gives CASSLSGGNNEQFF.

In DNA, the CDR3 is TGTGCCAGTAAGGGGACAGGCTCCTACGAGCAGTACTTC. Translation: CASKGTGSYEQYF. The genes are TRBV19 and TRBJ2-7; 8 bases align to TRBD1. The CDR3 is 13 residues long. The germline CDR1 and CDR2 sequences are LNHDA and SQIVND (reference sequence). The V and J ends lost 7 bases and 0 bases, in that order; junction bases with no gene match: 2. Using reference TRBV19 and TRBJ2-7 for the parts outside the CDR3, the full variable domain is DGGITQSPKYLFRKEGQNVTLSCEQNLNHDAMYWYRQDPGQGLRLIYYSQIVNDFQKGDIAEGYSVSREKKESFPLTVTSAQKNPTAFYLCASKGTGSYEQYFGPGTRLTVT.

The rearrangement links TRBV6-5 to TRBJ1-2; D call uncertain. Deletions cut 5 bases from V and 6 bases from J, with 10 bases between. CDR3 length: 12 amino acids. The germline CDR1 and CDR2 sequences are MNHEY and SVGAGI. The CDR3: CASSPGRDGYTF. The CDR3 DNA reads as TGTGCCAGCAGTCCAGGACGGGATGGCTACACCTTC.

This chain connects TRBV9 to TRBJ2-7, with TRBD1 matching over 7 bases. From germline, CDR1 is SGDLS and CDR2 YYNGEE. The junction had 5 bases not matched to a gene; V was cut back by 4 bases and J by 1 base. This CDR3 is 14 amino acids long. The CDR3 region is CASSPGTASYEQYF. CDR3 DNA: TGTGCCAGCAGCCCAGGGACAGCGTCCTACGAGCAGTACTTC.

V gene TRBV5-5 combines with J gene TRBJ2-1; 8 nucleotides align to TRBD1. The CDR3 runs 15 residues. Germline CDR1 and CDR2: SGHKS and YYEKEE (reference sequence). V was clipped by 4 bases and J by 0 bases; unmatched bases: 3. As DNA, the CDR3 is TGTGCCAGCAGCAGACAGGGGAGCTCCTACAATGAGCAGTTCTTC. As protein: CASSRQGSSYNEQFF.

The chain couples TRBV7-9 to TRBJ2-5; D is unclear. Germline CDR1 and CDR2: SEHNR and FQNEAQ (reference sequence). The CDR3 is 14 residues long. V lost 4 bases, J lost 1 base, and 10 bases lay in between. The CDR3 bases are TGTGCCAGCAGCTCCTACGAATCCCAAGAGACCCAGTACTTC. Translated: CASSSYESQETQYF.

In DNA form, the CDR3 reads TGTGCCAGCAGCTTAGGTGGCAGGGACGAGCAGTACTTC. Its protein product is CASSLGGRDEQYF. This chain connects TRBV7-9 to TRBJ2-7, with D possibly being TRBD1 (5 bases). V dropped 1 base and J dropped 5 bases, with 9 bases sitting between them. Germline V gene sequence: CDR1 SEHNR, CDR2 FQNEAQ (reference sequence). This CDR3 has 13 residues.

The chain is built from TRBV10-3 and TRBJ2-2, with D possibly TRBD1 on 6 matching bases. The germline CDR1 and CDR2 sequences are ENHRY and SYGVKD. The CDR3 totals 15 residues. The ends were cut back, 7 bases at V and 1 base at J, with 13 bases in the middle. The CDR3 reads CAITPDSWNTGELFF. The CDR3 coding sequence is TGTGCCATCACCCCGGACAGTTGGAACACCGGGGAGCTGTTTTTT.

This chain uses TRBV7-9 with TRBJ1-1, with D uncertain. Trimming took 5 bases from V and 7 from J, leaving 17 bases between them. CDR3 length: 14 residues. CDR1 SEHNR and CDR2 FQNEAQ come from the germline V gene (reference sequence). Written as DNA, the CDR3 is TGTGCCAGCAGCCCCAGCGGAGGTATTGATGAAGCTTTCTTT. Its translation is CASSPSGGIDEAFF.

The J gene is TRBJ2-1, the V gene TRBV25-1; D perhaps matches TRBD2 (5 bases). Germline CDR1 and CDR2: MGHDK and SYGVNS. Trimming stripped 7 bases from V and 4 bases from J, with 14 bases between. The CDR3 sequence is 14 residues long. The CDR3 loop is CASTPRAPYNEQFF. The CDR3 bases are TGTGCCAGCACCCCGAGGGCCCCGTACAATGAGCAGTTCTTC.

This clone appeared once. This CDR3 is CAWSVGDLGGYTF. CDR3 DNA: TGTGCCTGGAGTGTGGGGGATCTAGGTGGCTACACCTTC. The rearrangement uses TRBV30 and TRBJ1-2; possible D gene TRBD1, 5 bases. V shed 0 bases and J shed 7 bases, with 12 bases lying between them. Germline V CDR1 and CDR2: GTSNPN, SVGIG (reference sequence). This CDR3 has 13 residues.

In its sample, this clone was seen once. The chain is built from TRBV2 and TRBJ1-5; 7 positions agree with TRBD1. Trimming at V came to 6 bases and at J to 2 bases, leaving 4 bases not matched to a gene. CDR1 is SNHLY, CDR2 FYNNEI, per germline. CDR3 length: 14 residues. This CDR3 reads CASRVDRGNQPQHF. CDR3 DNA: TGTGCCAGCAGGGTAGACAGGGGCAATCAGCCCCAGCATTTT.

V gene TRBV5-6 combines with J gene TRBJ2-1; 13 bases fit TRBD2. Germline V gives CDR1 SGHDT, CDR2 YYEEEE. V trimming: 4 bases; J trimming: 7 bases; junction bases outside the gene matches: 11. The CDR3 is 17 amino acids. This CDR3 reads CASSAGEGLAGLNEQFF. The CDR3 coding sequence is TGTGCCAGCAGCGCGGGAGAGGGACTAGCGGGATTAAATGAGCAGTTCTTC.

This chain connects TRBV2 to TRBJ1-3, with D maybe TRBD1 (5 bases). V was trimmed by 8 bases and J by 1 base, leaving 6 bases between them. The germline gives CDR1 SNHLY, CDR2 FYNNEI. The CDR3 loop spans 12 amino acids. Here the CDR3 DNA reads TGTGCCAGCCGGGGGTCTGGAAACACCATATATTTT. Translated, it gives CASRGSGNTIYF.

The chain joins TRBV13 to TRBJ1-3; 7 bases fit TRBD1. The CDR3 runs to 17 residues. Losses at the gene ends were 7 bases for V and 0 bases for J; bases not matched to a gene: 12. Germline V lookup: CDR1 PRHDT, CDR2 FYEKMQ (reference sequence). CDR3 coding DNA: TGTGCCAGCACCTTGGGGATGGGACAGTTCTCTGGAAACACCATATATTTT. It encodes CASTLGMGQFSGNTIYF.